The 4 T cell receptor beta chains given below trace back to one sample, sequenced in a study of response to subunit inactivated influenza vaccine. Each CDR3 protein gets one entry after TCRdb re-called the RT-PCR reads with MiXCR. The table has 500,000 to 600,000 distinct CDR3 sequences, over 9.5% seen once. Sequenced material: PBMCs from blood, taken on the day of vaccination. These receptors were obtained from a man between 50 and 59 years old who received an inactivated influenza vaccine.

V gene TRBV20-1 combines with J gene TRBJ2-5; D may be TRBD1 (6 bases). Germline V CDR1 and CDR2: DFQATT, SNEGSKA (reference sequence). The CDR3 loop spans 15 amino acids. Deletions cut 3 bases from V and 1 base from J, with 15 bases between. CDR3 residues: CSASTVMDSQETQYF. The CDR3 bases are TGCAGTGCTAGTACCGTTATGGACAGCCAAGAGACCCAGTACTTC.

A few counts support this clonotype. The CDR3: CATSVQSFNEQFF. The CDR3 nucleotides are TGTGCCACCAGTGTTCAATCCTTTAATGAGCAGTTCTTC. The chain combines TRBV24-1 with TRBJ2-1; unclear D gene. The CDR3 runs 13 residues. CDR1 is KGHDR, CDR2 SFDVKD, per germline. V shed 5 bases and J shed 7 bases, with 11 bases lying between them.

This chain links TRBV20-1 with TRBJ1-2, with TRBD1 matching over 11 bases. The CDR3 runs 16 residues. Trimming at V came to 5 bases and at J to 4 bases, leaving 12 bases not matched to a gene. Germline lookup yields CDR1 DFQATT and CDR2 SNEGSKA (reference sequence). This CDR3 reads CSAPRSWTGGPYGYTF. The CDR3 bases are TGCAGTGCTCCTCGGTCGTGGACAGGGGGCCCCTATGGCTACACCTTC.

This clonotype was observed a few times. The chain joins TRBV27 to TRBJ2-7; D perhaps matches TRBD2 (6 bases). This CDR3 contains 15 residues. V was pared by 6 bases and J by 4 bases, with 19 bases between. Germline CDR1 MNHEY, CDR2 SMNVEV (reference sequence). CDR3 protein: CASSLTLGEVYEQYF. CDR3 DNA: TGTGCCAGCAGCCTCACTTTGGGGGAGGTTTACGAGCAGTACTTC.